Listed below are T cell receptor beta chains from one sample, sequenced in a study of T cell repertoires in cytomegalovirus infection. In TCRdb, the reads were re-called with MiXCR into one record per CDR3 protein. In the table there are approximately 130,000 distinct CDR3 sequences, about 24% of which are singletons. Their specific antigens are unknown. Sequencing was performed on PBMCs, sequenced either directly or after in vitro stimulation (not recorded which). The receptors come from a human donor in good health (CMV status not recorded). Some clones in this sample may be carry-over from other donors' samples. CDR3s include the opening cysteine and the closing phenylalanine or tryptophan. The order of the fields is clone size, J gene, V gene, CDR3 protein. Not every row has a clone size; where given, it reads once, few, many or a size class.

few	TRBJ2-4	TRBV30	CAWSNAGPIKGDIQYF
-	TRBJ2-1	TRBV6-2/TRBV6-3	CASSPGTSSYNEQFF
few	TRBJ2-5	TRBV15	CATSRQLGGDQYF
many	TRBJ1-1	TRBV6-1	CASSDTFWDTEAFF
-	TRBJ2-5	TRBV6-5	CASSSLAGVAGEETQYF
-	TRBJ1-1	TRBV9	CASSPGQGLTEAFF
many	TRBJ2-3	TRBV12-3/TRBV12-4	CASRPRNTRDTYSF
-	TRBJ1-5	TRBV7-9	CASSPGGGVSNQPQHF
few	TRBJ2-1	TRBV29-1	CSVEGDSGYNEQFF
-	TRBJ1-5	TRBV15	CATSRLGPAGNQPQHF
-	TRBJ2-1	TRBV3-1	CASSQETPGVNEQFF
many	TRBJ2-2	TRBV6-2/TRBV6-3	CASSYSGSVTGELFF
-	TRBJ2-5	TRBV7-9	CASSLDNQETQYF
few	TRBJ1-3	TRBV2	CASTPNGQGSHTIYF
-	TRBJ1-6	TRBV19	CASSKRPDTNSPLHF
-	TRBJ2-7	TRBV5-1	CASMGVSYEQYF
-	TRBJ2-1	TRBV12-3/TRBV12-4	CASSLAGEPYNEQFF